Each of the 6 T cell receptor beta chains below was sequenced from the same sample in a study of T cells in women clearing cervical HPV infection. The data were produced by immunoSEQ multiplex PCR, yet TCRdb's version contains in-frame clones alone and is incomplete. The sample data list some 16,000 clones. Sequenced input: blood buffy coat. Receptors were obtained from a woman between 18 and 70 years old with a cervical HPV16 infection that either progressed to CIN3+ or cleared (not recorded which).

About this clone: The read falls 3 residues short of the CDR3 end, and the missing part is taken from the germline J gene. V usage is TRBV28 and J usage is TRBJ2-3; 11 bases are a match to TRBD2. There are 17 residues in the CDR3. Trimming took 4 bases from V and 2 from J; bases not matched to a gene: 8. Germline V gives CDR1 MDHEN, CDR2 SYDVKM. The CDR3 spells CASSYPWTSGPTDTQYF. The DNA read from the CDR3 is TGTGCCAGCAGTTACCCGTGGACTAGCGGGCCCACAGATACG.

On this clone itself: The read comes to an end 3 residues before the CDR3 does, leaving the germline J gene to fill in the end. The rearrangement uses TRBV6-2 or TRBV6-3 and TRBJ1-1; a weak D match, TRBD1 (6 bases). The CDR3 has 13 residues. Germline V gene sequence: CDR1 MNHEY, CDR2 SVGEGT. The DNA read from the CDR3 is TGTGCCAGCAGTTACTCGACAGGCACCGAA. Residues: CASSYSTGTE. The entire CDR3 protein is CASSYSTGTEAFF.

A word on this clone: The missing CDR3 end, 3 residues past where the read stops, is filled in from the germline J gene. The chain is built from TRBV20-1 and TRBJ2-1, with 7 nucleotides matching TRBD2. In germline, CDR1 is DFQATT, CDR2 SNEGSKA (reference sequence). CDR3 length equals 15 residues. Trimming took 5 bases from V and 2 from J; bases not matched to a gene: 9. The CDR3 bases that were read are TGCAGTGCTTCCTTGAGCGGGACCACCTACAATGAG. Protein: CSASLSGTTYNE. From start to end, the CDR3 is CSASLSGTTYNEQFF.

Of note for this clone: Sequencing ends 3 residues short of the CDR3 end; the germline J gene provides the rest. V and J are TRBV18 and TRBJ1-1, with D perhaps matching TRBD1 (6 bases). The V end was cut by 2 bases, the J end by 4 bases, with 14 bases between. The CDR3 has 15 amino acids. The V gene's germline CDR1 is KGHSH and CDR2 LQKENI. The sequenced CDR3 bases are TGTGCCAGCTCACCAACAGGGCTCTTGAGCACTGAA. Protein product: CASSPTGLLSTE. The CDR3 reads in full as CASSPTGLLSTEAFF.

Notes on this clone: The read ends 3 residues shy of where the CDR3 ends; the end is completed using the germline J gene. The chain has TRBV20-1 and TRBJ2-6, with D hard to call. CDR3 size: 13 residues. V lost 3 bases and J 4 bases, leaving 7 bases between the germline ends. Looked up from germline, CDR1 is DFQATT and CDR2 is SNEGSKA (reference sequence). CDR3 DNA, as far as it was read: TGCAGTGCTAGTTCTTCCGGGGCCAACGTC. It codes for CSASSSGANV. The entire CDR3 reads CSASSSGANVLTF.

The CDR3 bases that were read are TGTGCCAGTAGTATCATCCGCGTTTTGAACACTGAA. Translating gives CASSIIRVLNTE. The complete CDR3 reads CASSIIRVLNTEAFF. The chain couples TRBV19 to TRBJ1-1; D remains ambiguous. The read is 3 residues too short to cover the CDR3 end, so that end is filled in from the germline J gene. The germline V and J ends were trimmed by 3 bases and 0 bases, with 11 bases remaining between them. The CDR3 extends over 15 amino acids. Germline V lookup: CDR1 LNHDA, CDR2 SQIVND (reference sequence).